Here is one T cell receptor (beta chain) with its context. There are 19 residues in the CDR3. V lost 3 bases, J lost 3 bases, and 24 bases lay in between. Germline CDR1 and CDR2: MNHEY and SMNVEV (reference sequence). The source of the sample is a study of shared clonotypes between healthy human individuals. Deep-level assay runs were performed. As processed by the authors: Filtering of immunoSEQ junctional sequences could not match full-length read filtering. Generated by immunoSEQ multiplex PCR, the TCRdb table keeps only in-frame clones and is missing some. That table is the source of V, J and clone size, and D and trimming were worked out from the DNA. Among approximately 440,000 clones, roughly 80% were seen once, and the ten largest hold about 11%.

The rearrangement links TRBV27 to TRBJ2-1, with D unresolved. Sequencing input: PBMCs. This TCR was sampled from a middle-aged woman in good health. Some clones in this sample may be carry-over from other donors' samples. CDR3 sequence: CASSFLLHPTRGDYNEQFF. CDR3 in DNA: TGTGCCAGCAGTTTCCTTCTCCACCCGACCCGTGGGGACTACAATGAGCAGTTCTTC.